This is a list of T cell receptor beta chains from one sample in a study of blood T cell repertoires in COVID-19. Measured with immunoSEQ multiplex PCR; TCRdb has only the in-frame clones, and not every one. This sample yields about 170,000 clones, of which roughly 93% are seen a single time; about 5% belongs to the top ten. Material for sequencing was peripheral blood. These receptors all stem from a man between 18 and 29 years old with COVID-19, enrolled during active disease. The CDR3 runs from the conserved cysteine through the conserved F or W. A D gene is named only where the DNA matches it firmly. Size is omitted from some rows. Given values are once, few, many or a class for expanded clones.

13	TRBV14	NA	NA	TRBJ1-2	TGTGCCAGCAGCCCCATCACTAACTATGGCTACACCTTC	CASSPITNYGYTF
15	TRBV2	TRBD1	NA	TRBJ2-1	TGTGCCAGCAGTGGATCCACAGGGGGCAGGGGTGAGCAGTTCTTC	CASSGSTGGRGEQFF
16	TRBV15	NA	NA	TRBJ1-1	TGTGCCACTGTACCCCACGGTGGGGATAGGGGCACTGAAGCTTTCTTT	CATVPHGGDRGTEAFF
14	TRBV18	NA	few	TRBJ2-7	TGTGCCAGCTCTCCACCCGGCAGGGAACACGAGCAGTACTTC	CASSPPGREHEQYF
14	TRBV15	TRBD1	NA	TRBJ1-6	TGTGCCACCAGCTCCCGGGACAGGGGTTCACCCCTCCACTTT	CATSSRDRGSPLHF
19	TRBV5-1	TRBD2	NA	TRBJ2-1	TGCGCCAGCAGCTCGGTCAGCGGGAGGGCCAAGAGATCCTACAATGAGCAGTTCTTC	CASSSVSGRAKRSYNEQFF
14	TRBV7-6	NA	NA	TRBJ1-1	TGTGCCAGCAGCTTAGCGTCAAGGGGCACTGAAGCTTTCTTT	CASSLASRGTEAFF
15	TRBV19	NA	NA	TRBJ2-7	TGTGCCAGTAGCAACGAGGCTGGAGTCACCTACGAGCAGTACTTC	CASSNEAGVTYEQYF
17	TRBV7-6	NA	NA	TRBJ1-3	TGTGCCAGCAGCTTTAGGCCGAGGGTGAGCTCTGGAAACACCATATATTTT	CASSFRPRVSSGNTIYF
14	TRBV7-9	TRBD1	NA	TRBJ2-7	TGTGCCAGCAGCCCTCGGGACAGCCGATACGAGCAGTACTTC	CASSPRDSRYEQYF
17	TRBV4-1	TRBD2	NA	TRBJ2-2	TGCGCCAGCAGCCCGGGCGGGCTAGCGGGTCTCACCGGGGAGCTGTTTTTT	CASSPGGLAGLTGELFF
14	TRBV5-6	TRBD1	NA	TRBJ2-7	TGTGCCAGCAGCTTACGGGGACAGGGAGACGAGCAGTACTTC	CASSLRGQGDEQYF
16	TRBV11-2	NA	NA	TRBJ2-7	TGTGCCAGCAGCCAACGTTTTGACGACTTGACCTACGAGCAGTACTTC	CASSQRFDDLTYEQYF
14	TRBV13	TRBD1	NA	TRBJ2-3	TGTGCCAGCAGCTCCAGGGGGAGCACAGATACGCAGTATTTT	CASSSRGSTDTQYF
16	TRBV7-7	NA	NA	TRBJ1-5	TGTGCCAGCGATTCCGGCCGTAGGGGTTTCAATCAGCCCCAGCATTTT	CASDSGRRGFNQPQHF
11	TRBV15	NA	NA	TRBJ2-1	TGTGCCACCAGCATATACAATGAGCAGTTCTTC	CATSIYNEQFF
16	TRBV28	TRBD1	NA	TRBJ2-7	TGTGCCAGCAGTTACCTCCTGACAGGGGGATTCTACGAGCAGTACTTC	CASSYLLTGGFYEQYF
15	TRBV18	NA	NA	TRBJ1-6	TGTGCCAGCTCACCACCCTCCCAGGGCGTCTCACCCCTCCACTTT	CASSPPSQGVSPLHF
16	TRBV6-6	NA	NA	TRBJ1-5	TGTGCCAGCAGTTACTCGCTACAGGGAGGCAATCAGCCCCAGCATTTT	CASSYSLQGGNQPQHF
19	TRBV4-1	NA	NA	TRBJ1-6	TGCGCCAGCAGCCAAGAGGCCAGGGCGTCTCTTCAGCGTAATTCACCCCTCCACTTT	CASSQEARASLQRNSPLHF
17	TRBV7-2	TRBD2	NA	TRBJ2-2	TGTGCCAGCAGCTTAGTAGGGACTAGCGGGAGTAACGGGGAGCTGTTTTTT	CASSLVGTSGSNGELFF
16	TRBV18	NA	NA	TRBJ2-1	TGTGCCAGCTCACCACGCGGATACAGGGATCAGGGTGAGCAGTTCTTC	CASSPRGYRDQGEQFF
14	TRBV19	NA	NA	TRBJ1-2	TGTGCCAGTAGTATAAACGGCGGCCTAGGCGGCTACACCTTC	CASSINGGLGGYTF
14	TRBV7-2	TRBD1	NA	TRBJ1-5	TGTGCCAGCAGCTTCGGGACAGTCAATCAGCCCCAGCATTTT	CASSFGTVNQPQHF
14	TRBV5-1	NA	NA	TRBJ1-5	TGCGCCAGCAGCTCTGGGCCGCTTAATCAGCCCCAGCATTTT	CASSSGPLNQPQHF
15	TRBV30	NA	NA	TRBJ1-2	TGTGCCTGGACCAAAGGGGGTTCGGGAAACTATGGCTACACCTTC	CAWTKGGSGNYGYTF
14	TRBV28	TRBD2	NA	TRBJ2-7	TGTGCCAGCAGTTTGGCGGGAGGTAGCTACGAGCAGTACTTC	CASSLAGGSYEQYF
16	TRBV7-9	TRBD2	NA	TRBJ2-7	TGTGCCAGCAGCTTGGCTGGACTAGCGGACTCCTACGAGCAGTACTTC	CASSLAGLADSYEQYF
15	TRBV5-1	NA	NA	TRBJ1-2	TGCGCCAGCAGCTTGGACCCATCTCAAGGGAGTGGCTACACCTTC	CASSLDPSQGSGYTF
13	TRBV11-2	NA	NA	TRBJ1-2	TGTGCCAGCAGCCGCTACAGGGCCAATGGCTACACCTTC	CASSRYRANGYTF
10	TRBV6-5	NA	NA	TRBJ1-2	TGTGCCAGCCAGGGCGTCGGCTACACCTTC	CASQGVGYTF